One T cell receptor (beta chain) is described in this entry. A few counts support this clonotype. Its specific antigen is unknown. Base qualities were left out, and no much larger clone turns up one base away. This specimen comes from a study of blood T cells in healthy people across ages (dated by TCRdb to the mid-2010s). Turning to the overall study: In model experiments, template switching captured roughly one uniquely barcoded TCR beta cDNA molecule for every two T cells. Four age groups were formed from the donors: young (average around 15 years), middle-aged (approximately 40), aged (approximately 60) and long-lived (roughly 81). To track age-related changes in TCR beta repertoire diversity, the study relied on deep sequencing normalized with unique cDNA molecular identifiers. To avoid experimental bias, donors of different ages were randomly spread across the sequencing lanes. Using the same blood draw, the study looked at two additional independent replicas of 1 million unique cDNA reads for two donors, one aged 18 to 30 and the other aged 80 or older. Points the paper makes about the study in general: Estimates of total diversity based on one million sequenced T cells were regarded as lower bounds and as underestimates. Bulk unsorted PBMC profiling prevented conclusive comparison of naive and antigen-experienced compartments. Observed TCR beta diversity per million T cells fell roughly linearly with age, and a significant reduction was already apparent by age roughly 40. There was a strong correlation between observed TCR beta diversity and the percentage of naive T cells measured by flow cytometry. Compared with the aged group, more naive CD4+ T cells, fewer expanded clones and increased TCR diversity were shown by the long-lived group, suggesting age selection. Donor CMV infection status was unknown, potentially confounding age-related changes in expanded clonotypes.

The 40 or so donors, aged roughly 6 to 100 years, were systemically healthy Caucasian individuals from Russia. Each donor gave approximately 10 milliliters of peripheral blood, collected into EDTA-treated Vacutainer tubes. Ficoll-Paque density-gradient centrifugation was used to isolate PBMCs, with at least 6.5 million per sample. Total RNA, at least 6 micrograms per sample, was extracted from PBMCs with Trizol reagent. For every donor, flow cytometry on a PBMC aliquot measured the percentage of naive CD45RAhigh/CD27high T cells. For this chain, trimming is 8 bases at the V end and 7 bases at the J end, and the number of junction bases without a gene match is 4. The CDR3 runs 14 amino acids, cysteine and phenylalanine included. Only the CDR3 part of the read is kept: 42 bases, read in frame from the first base. Library preparation used 5' RACE. Sequenced using an Illumina HiSeq 2500. A second about 7 to 12 cycle PCR used a sample-barcoded 5' primer and a J-beta primer mix. Each TCR beta cDNA molecule received a unique molecular identifier from a template-switch 5' adaptor carrying 12 random nucleotides. Each sample yielded at least 3 million CDR3-containing paired-end reads. First-strand cDNA synthesis was performed from all RNA using the Mint cDNA synthesis kit, with priming by a TRBC-specific oligonucleotide. After uracil-DNA glycosylase treatment, a first 18-cycle PCR used universal primers M1SS and BC2_uni_R on all cDNA. The published analysis was carried out like this. For normalization, 1 million high-quality reads were randomly selected from each sample, with every read carrying a distinct molecular identifier. Reads sharing molecular identifiers were discarded rather than binned into consensus sequences. MiTCR, with a Q25 quality threshold and the strictest error-elimination algorithm, was used for CDR3 identification, clonotype clustering and error correction. Lower-bound total TCR beta diversity was estimated with a nonparametric unseen species model using Euler transformation. TCRdb trimmed the raw reads at Q25, called clones with MiXCR and kept productive beta chains. For every CDR3 protein sequence, its rows merge into one entry that carries the most common genes and DNA. The V and J calls, along with clone size, are taken from TCRdb and not from the paper's own processing. The sample table records approximately 1.5 million distinct CDR3 sequences; roughly 43% of these occur just once. About 4.1% of the sample lies in the top ten.

This TCR derives from a young woman in good health. Sequenced: blood. The sequence links TRBV12-3 or TRBV12-4 to TRBJ1-6, with 11 junctional bases fitting TRBD1. The bases are TGTGCCAGCGGACAGGGGGCTCGGAATTCACCCCTCCACTTT. It specifies CASGQGARNSPLHF.